A single T cell receptor beta chain is shown here with its context. Its antigen is as yet unknown. J gave up 4 bases and V 2 bases, and 5 bases lay outside the gene matches. CDR3 length: 15 amino acids. The germline CDR1 and CDR2 sequences are SGHAT and FQNNGV. This sample is part of a study of T-cell memory formation after mild COVID-19. Study-wide points: The study found balanced CD4/CD8 in clones contracting day 15 to 85 and a CD4+ lean in later expanders. The appearance of some responding clones in pre-infection memory suggested that cross-reactive memory joined. CM and EM subsets held most contracting CD4+ clones; EMRA held CD8+ ones.

TCRdb reanalysed the 5' RACE reads using MiXCR and keeps one entry per CDR3 protein. The repertoire holds some 320,000 distinct CDR3 sequences, with around an eighth as singletons. The source material was PBMCs or a T cell subset sorted from them (not recorded which). This receptor was identified in a man between 18 and 29 years old who had mild COVID-19 (a few samples of this study predate the infection). Cell type and time point are not known. J is TRBJ2-1 and V is TRBV11-2; TRBD1 aligns across 7 bases. The CDR3 DNA is TGTGCCAGCAGCTTATCGACAGGGAAATACAATGAGCAGTTCTTC. It is translated as CASSLSTGKYNEQFF.